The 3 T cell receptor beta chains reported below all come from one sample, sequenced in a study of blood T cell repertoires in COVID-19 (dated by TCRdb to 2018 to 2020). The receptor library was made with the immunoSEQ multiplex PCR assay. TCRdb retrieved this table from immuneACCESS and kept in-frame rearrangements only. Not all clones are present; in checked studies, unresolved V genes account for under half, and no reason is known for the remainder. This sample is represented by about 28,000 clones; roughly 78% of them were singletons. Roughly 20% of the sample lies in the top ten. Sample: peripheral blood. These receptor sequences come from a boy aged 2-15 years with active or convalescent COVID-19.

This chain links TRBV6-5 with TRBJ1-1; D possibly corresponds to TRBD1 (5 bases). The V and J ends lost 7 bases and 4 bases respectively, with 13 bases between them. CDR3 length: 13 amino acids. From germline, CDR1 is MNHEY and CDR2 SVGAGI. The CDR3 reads CASNLPGGTEAFF. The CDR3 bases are TGTGCCAGCAATCTCCCGGGGGGCACTGAAGCTTTCTTT.

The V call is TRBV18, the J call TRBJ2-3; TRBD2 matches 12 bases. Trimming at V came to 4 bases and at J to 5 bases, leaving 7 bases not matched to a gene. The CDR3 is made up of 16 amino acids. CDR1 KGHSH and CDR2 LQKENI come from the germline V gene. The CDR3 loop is CASSQEPGLAGDTQYF. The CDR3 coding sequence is TGTGCCAGCTCACAGGAACCGGGACTAGCGGGAGATACGCAGTATTTT. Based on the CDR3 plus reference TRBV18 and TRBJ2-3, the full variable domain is NAGVMQNPRHLVRRRGQEARLRCSPMKGHSHVYWYRQLPEEGLKFMVYLQKENIIDESGMPKERFSAEFPKEGPSILRIQQVVRGDSAAYFCASSQEPGLAGDTQYFGPGTRLTVL.

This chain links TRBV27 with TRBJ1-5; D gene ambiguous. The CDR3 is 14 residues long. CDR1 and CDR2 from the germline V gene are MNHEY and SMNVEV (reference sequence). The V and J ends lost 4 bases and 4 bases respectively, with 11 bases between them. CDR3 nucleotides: TGTGCCAGCAGTTCGGGCGGGGAGAATCAGCCCCAGCATTTT. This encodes CASSSGGENQPQHF.